This TCR beta chain originates from a study of T cell responses to AZD1222 COVID-19 vaccine. V was trimmed by 1 base and J by 6 bases, leaving 13 bases between them. This CDR3 has 15 amino acids. Germline lookup yields CDR1 LNHDA and CDR2 SQIVND (reference sequence). Libraries were prepared by immunoSEQ multiplex PCR; TCRdb keeps only in-frame clonotypes and omits some of them. The table has about 100,000 clones, 88% seen once. This clonotype originated in an adult in good health. V is TRBV19 and J is TRBJ1-5, with D possibly being TRBD1 (5 bases). The sequenced sample was peripheral blood, obtained on day 0 of AZD1222 vaccination. The CDR3 reads CASSIAAGSGQPQHF. The CDR3 coding sequence is TGTGCCAGTAGTATAGCGGCAGGGTCGGGTCAGCCCCAGCATTTT.